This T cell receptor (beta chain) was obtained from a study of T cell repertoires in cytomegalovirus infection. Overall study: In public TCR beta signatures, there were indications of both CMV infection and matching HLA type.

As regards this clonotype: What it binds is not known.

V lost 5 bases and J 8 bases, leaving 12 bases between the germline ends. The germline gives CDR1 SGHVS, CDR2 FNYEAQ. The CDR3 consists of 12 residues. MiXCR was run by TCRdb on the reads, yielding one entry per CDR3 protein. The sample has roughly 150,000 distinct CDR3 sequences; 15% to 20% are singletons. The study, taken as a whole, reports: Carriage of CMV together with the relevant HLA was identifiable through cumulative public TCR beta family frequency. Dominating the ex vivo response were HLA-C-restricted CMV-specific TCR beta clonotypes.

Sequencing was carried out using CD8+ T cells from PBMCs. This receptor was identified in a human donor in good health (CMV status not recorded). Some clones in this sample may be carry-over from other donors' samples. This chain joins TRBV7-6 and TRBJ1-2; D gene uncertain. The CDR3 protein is CASSQPWRGYTF. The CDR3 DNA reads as TGTGCCAGCAGCCAGCCATGGAGAGGCTACACCTTC. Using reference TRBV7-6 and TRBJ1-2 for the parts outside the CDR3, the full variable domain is GAGVSQSPRYKVTKRGQDVALRCDPISGHVSLYWYRQALGQGPEFLTYFNYEAQQDKSGLPNDRFSAERPEGSISTLTIQRTEQRDSAMYRCASSQPWRGYTFGSGTRLTVV.